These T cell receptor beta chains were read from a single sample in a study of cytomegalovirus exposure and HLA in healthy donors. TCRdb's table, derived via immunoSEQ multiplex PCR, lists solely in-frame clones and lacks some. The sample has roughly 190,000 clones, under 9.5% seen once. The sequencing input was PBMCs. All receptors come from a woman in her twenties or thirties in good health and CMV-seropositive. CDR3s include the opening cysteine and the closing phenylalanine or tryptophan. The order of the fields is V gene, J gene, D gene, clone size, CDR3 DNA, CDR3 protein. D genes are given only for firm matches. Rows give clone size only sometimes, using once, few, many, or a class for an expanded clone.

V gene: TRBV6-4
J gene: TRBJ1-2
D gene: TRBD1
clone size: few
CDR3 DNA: TGTGCCAGCAGTGAGACAGGGTGGCGTGGCGGCTACACCTTC
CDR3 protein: CASSETGWRGGYTF

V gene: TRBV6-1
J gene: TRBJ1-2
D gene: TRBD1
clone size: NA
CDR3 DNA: TGTGCCAGCAGTGAACAAGGGACAGGCTTCTATGGCTACACCTTC
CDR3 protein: CASSEQGTGFYGYTF

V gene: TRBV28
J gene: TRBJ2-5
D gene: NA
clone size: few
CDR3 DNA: TGTGCCAGCACTAGACAGCTGTACCAAGAGACCCAGTACTTC
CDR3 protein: CASTRQLYQETQYF

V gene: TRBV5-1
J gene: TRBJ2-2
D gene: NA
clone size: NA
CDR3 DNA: TGCGCCAGCAGCCTAGACACCGGGGAGCTGTTTTTT
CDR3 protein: CASSLDTGELFF

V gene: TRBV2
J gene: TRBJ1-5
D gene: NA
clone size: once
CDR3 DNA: TGTGCCAGCAGTGATCGGGGGTCGAATCAGCCCCAGCATTTT
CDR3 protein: CASSDRGSNQPQHF

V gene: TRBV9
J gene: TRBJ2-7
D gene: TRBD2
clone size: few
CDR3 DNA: TGTGCCAGCAGCGCGGGACTAGCGGAGACCTACGAGCAGTACTTC
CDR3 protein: CASSAGLAETYEQYF

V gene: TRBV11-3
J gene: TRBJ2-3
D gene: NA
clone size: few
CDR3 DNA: TGTGCCAGCTCGTCCAGCACAGATACGCAGTATTTT
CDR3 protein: CASSSSTDTQYF

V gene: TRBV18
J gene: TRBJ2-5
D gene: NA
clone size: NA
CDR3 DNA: TGTGCCAGCTCATCGCGGACACAAGAGACCCAGTACTTC
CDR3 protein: CASSSRTQETQYF

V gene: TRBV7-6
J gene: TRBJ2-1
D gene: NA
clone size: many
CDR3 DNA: TGTGCCAGCAGCTTAACGGACAATGAGCAGTTCTTC
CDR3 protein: CASSLTDNEQFF

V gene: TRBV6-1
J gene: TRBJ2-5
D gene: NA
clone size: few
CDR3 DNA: TGTGCCAGCAGTGAACAGGGCCAAGAGACCCAGTACTTC
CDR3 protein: CASSEQGQETQYF

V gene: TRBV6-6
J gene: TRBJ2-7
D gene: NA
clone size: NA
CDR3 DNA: TGTGCCAGCACCCACACGGGTTACGAGCAGTACTTC
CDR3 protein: CASTHTGYEQYF

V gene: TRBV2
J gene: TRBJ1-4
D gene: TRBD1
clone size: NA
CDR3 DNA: TGTGCCAGCAGTCAGGACAGGGCCGGAGAAAAACTGTTTTTT
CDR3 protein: CASSQDRAGEKLFF

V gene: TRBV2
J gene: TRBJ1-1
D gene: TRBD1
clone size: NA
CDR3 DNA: TGTGCCAGCATTTTACCACAGGGGCGCCTGGTGACTGAAGCTTTCTTT
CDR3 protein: CASILPQGRLVTEAFF

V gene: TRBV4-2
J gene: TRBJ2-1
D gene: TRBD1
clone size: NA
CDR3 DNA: TGTGCCAGCAGCCAAGATCAGGGACAGGGGCGGAATGAGCAGTTCTTC
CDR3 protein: CASSQDQGQGRNEQFF

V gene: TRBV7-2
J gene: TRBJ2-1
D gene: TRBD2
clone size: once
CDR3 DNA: TGTGCCAGCAAAAGACTAGCGGGAGTAGATGAGCAGTTCTTC
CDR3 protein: CASKRLAGVDEQFF

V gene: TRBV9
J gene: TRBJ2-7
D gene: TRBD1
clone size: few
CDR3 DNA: TGTGCCAGCAGCGTAAGACAGGGAAACGAGCAGTACTTC
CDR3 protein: CASSVRQGNEQYF

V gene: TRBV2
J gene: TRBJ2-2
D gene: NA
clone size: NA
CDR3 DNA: TGTGTCAGCAGTGTACGGACTGCGAACACCGGGGAGCTGTTTTTT
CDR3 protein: CVSSVRTANTGELFF

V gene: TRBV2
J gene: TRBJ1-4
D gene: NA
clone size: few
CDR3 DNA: TGTGCCAGCAGGGCCAGGACTAATGAAAAACTGTTTTTT
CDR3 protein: CASRARTNEKLFF

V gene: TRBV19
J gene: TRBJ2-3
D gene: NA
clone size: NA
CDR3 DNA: TGTGCCAGTAGTATGGGCGGGTCAGATACGCAGTATTTT
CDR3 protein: CASSMGGSDTQYF

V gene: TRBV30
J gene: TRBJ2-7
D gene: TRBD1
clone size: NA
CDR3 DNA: TGTGCCTGGAGTACCGGGACAGGTTTCAACGAGCAGTACTTC
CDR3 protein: CAWSTGTGFNEQYF

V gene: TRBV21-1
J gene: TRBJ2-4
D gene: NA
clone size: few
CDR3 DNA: TGCGATCCGTATCCCGGGACAGGGGTCTACATTCAGTACTTC
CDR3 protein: CDPYPGTGVYIQYF

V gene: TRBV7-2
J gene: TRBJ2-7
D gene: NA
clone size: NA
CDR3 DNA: TGTGCCAGCAGCTTAGAGGGGGTCCGGAGCTACGAGCAGTACTTC
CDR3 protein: CASSLEGVRSYEQYF

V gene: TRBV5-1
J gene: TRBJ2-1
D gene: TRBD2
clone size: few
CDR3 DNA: TGCGCCAGCAGCTTGGTAGCGGGAGGACTAAACTCAATCTACAATGAGCAGTTCTTC
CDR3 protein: CASSLVAGGLNSIYNEQFF

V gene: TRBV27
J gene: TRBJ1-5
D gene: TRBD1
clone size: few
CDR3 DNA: TGTGCCAGCGGGACAGGCCGTTATAGCAATCAGCCCCAGCATTTT
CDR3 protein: CASGTGRYSNQPQHF

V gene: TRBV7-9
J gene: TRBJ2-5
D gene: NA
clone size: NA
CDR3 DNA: TGTGCCAGCAGCCTCTCTTCTGGACAACAAGAGACCCAGTACTTC
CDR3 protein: CASSLSSGQQETQYF

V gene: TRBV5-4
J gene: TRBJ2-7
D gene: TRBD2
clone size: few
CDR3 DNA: TGTGCCAGCAGCTTTGGCGGGGGCTCCTACGAGCAGTACTTC
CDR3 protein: CASSFGGGSYEQYF

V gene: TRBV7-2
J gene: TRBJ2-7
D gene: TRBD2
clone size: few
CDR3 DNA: TGTGCCAGCAGCTCCCTATCGCGGGGTAGCGGGAGTGGGCGGGCGGAGCAGTACTTC
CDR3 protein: CASSSLSRGSGSGRAEQYF

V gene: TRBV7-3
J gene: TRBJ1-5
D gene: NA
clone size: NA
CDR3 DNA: TGTGCCAGCAGCTTAAGCAGGGGTCAGCCCCAGCATTTT
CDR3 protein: CASSLSRGQPQHF